This is a list of T cell receptor beta chains from one sample in a study of T cells in Graves' hyperthyroidism and ophthalmopathy. TCRdb fed the multiplex PCR reads into MiXCR, producing one record per CDR3 protein. This table has some 350,000 distinct CDR3 sequences, 19% appearing once. The sample taken for sequencing was blood. The origin of the receptors is a woman under 30 with Graves' hyperthyroidism. CDR3s include the opening cysteine and the closing phenylalanine or tryptophan.

j_gene	v_gene	CDR3aa
TRBJ1-1	TRBV30	CAWGNTEAFF
TRBJ2-5	TRBV6-2/TRBV6-3	CASSYFWLAGTNLQETQYF
TRBJ1-2	TRBV12-3/TRBV12-4	CASSPTGDSPGYTF
TRBJ1-1	TRBV7-3	CASSLSKGINTEAFF
TRBJ1-3	TRBV12-3/TRBV12-4	CASSRSGGGGNTIYF
TRBJ2-5	TRBV30	CAWSVGSGETQYF
TRBJ2-4	TRBV7-3	CASSLLGDIQYF
TRBJ1-5	TRBV10-3	CAISRTGGGNQPQHF
TRBJ1-3	TRBV7-8	CASSPDLQSGNTIYF
TRBJ1-5	TRBV12-3/TRBV12-4	CASSTRGPQHF